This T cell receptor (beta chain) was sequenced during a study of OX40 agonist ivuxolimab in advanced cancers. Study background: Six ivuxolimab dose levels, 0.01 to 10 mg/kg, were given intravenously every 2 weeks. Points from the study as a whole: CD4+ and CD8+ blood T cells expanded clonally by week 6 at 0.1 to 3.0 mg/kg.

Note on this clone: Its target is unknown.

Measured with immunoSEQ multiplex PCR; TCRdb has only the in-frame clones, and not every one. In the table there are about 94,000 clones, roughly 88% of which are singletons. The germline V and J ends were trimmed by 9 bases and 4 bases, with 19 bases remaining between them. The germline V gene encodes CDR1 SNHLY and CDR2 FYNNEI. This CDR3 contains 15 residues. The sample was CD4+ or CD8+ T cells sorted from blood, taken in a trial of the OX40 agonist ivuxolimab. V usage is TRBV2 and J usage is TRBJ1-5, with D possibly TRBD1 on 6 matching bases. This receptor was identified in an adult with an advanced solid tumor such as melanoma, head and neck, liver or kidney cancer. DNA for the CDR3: TGTGCCAGTAAAAACAGGGATCCCAAGAATCAGCCCCAGCATTTT. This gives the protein CASKNRDPKNQPQHF.